The 8 T cell receptor beta chains below all came from one sample that was sequenced in a study of CD8+ T cells in alopecia areata. Reverse transcription of extracted RNA yielded cDNA, which provided the sequencing template. Clones were sequenced by immunoSEQ multiplex PCR, and TCRdb holds only the in-frame ones, with some missing. This table holds about 140,000 clones, around 87% found once. Regarding treatment: oral pan-JAK inhibitor, 5-10 mg twice daily. The starting material was CD8+ T cells sorted from blood, obtained at week 4, from a patient treated with tofacitinib. These receptors came from a human donor with alopecia areata.

This clone has just one count. The chain links TRBV9 to TRBJ2-2, with TRBD2 matching 11 bases. The CDR3 extends over 16 amino acids. Germline loops: CDR1 SGDLS, CDR2 YYNGEE. V shed 4 bases, J shed 4 bases, and the junction held 6 bases outside the gene matches. The CDR3 nucleotides read TGTGCCAGCAGCCCAGGACTAGCGGGCGGCACCGGGGAGCTGTTTTTT. Its translation: CASSPGLAGGTGELFF.

The chain employs TRBV4-1 and TRBJ2-5; D not certain. Germline V lookup: CDR1 MGHRA, CDR2 YSYEKL. This CDR3 is 13 amino acids long. Trimming removed 0 bases at V and 9 bases at J, with 11 bases between. CDR3 loop: CASSQDSSLAQYF. The CDR3 bases are TGCGCCAGCAGCCAAGATTCTTCCCTGGCCCAGTACTTC.

The chain carries TRBV7-9 and TRBJ2-1; 9 nucleotides agree with TRBD2. V lost 0 bases, J lost 6 bases, and 6 bases stayed unmatched. CDR3 size: 16 residues. Germline-derived CDR1 and CDR2 are SEHNR and FQNEAQ (reference sequence). CDR3 nucleotide sequence: TGTGCCAGCAGCTTAGCTGCGGGAGGGCCAGGCAATGAGCAGTTCTTC. Translated: CASSLAAGGPGNEQFF. The variable domain in full, with the rest retrieved from reference TRBV7-9 and TRBJ2-1, is DTGVSQNPRHKITKRGQNVTFRCDPISEHNRLYWYRQTLGQGPEFLTYFQNEAQLEKSRLLSDRFSAERPKGSFSTLEIQRTEQGDSAMYLCASSLAAGGPGNEQFFGPGTRLTVL.

This clone was seen once. The V gene is TRBV15, the J gene TRBJ1-1; TRBD1 matches 7 bases. The length of the CDR3 is 14 residues. Germline values: CDR1 LNHNV, CDR2 YYDKDF (reference sequence). V shed 1 base and J 4 bases; nucleotides not matched to a gene: 3. The CDR3 DNA reads as TGTGCCACCAGCAGAGGTTCAGGGGGCACTGAAGCTTTCTTT. Translated: CATSRGSGGTEAFF.

The chain has TRBV27 and TRBJ2-5, with D uncertain. V lost 0 bases, J lost 7 bases, and 9 bases lay in between. This CDR3 spans 13 amino acids. CDR1 and CDR2 from the germline V gene are MNHEY and SMNVEV (reference sequence). CDR3 protein: CASSLSGLGTQYF. For the CDR3, the DNA is TGTGCCAGCAGTTTATCAGGGTTGGGGACCCAGTACTTC.

V usage is TRBV29-1 and J usage is TRBJ1-4; D might be TRBD1 (5 bases). CDR1 and CDR2 (germline): SQVTM, ANQGSEA. The CDR3 has 14 amino acids. Trimming removed 6 bases from V and 0 bases from J, with 11 bases in between. The DNA for the CDR3 is TGCAGCGTATACGACAGCTCAACTAATGAAAAACTGTTTTTT. This codes for CSVYDSSTNEKLFF.

This clone has just one count. The chain is built from TRBV2 and TRBJ1-5, with D uncertain. CDR3 length: 15 residues. The V gene lost 8 bases and the J gene lost 0 bases, with 14 bases spanning the gap. Per the germline V gene, CDR1 is SNHLY and CDR2 is FYNNEI. CDR3 sequence: CASLSGLFSNQPQHF. DNA for the CDR3: TGTGCCAGCTTGTCTGGTTTGTTTAGCAATCAGCCCCAGCATTTT.

J is TRBJ1-1 and V is TRBV21-1. TRBV21-1 is annotated as a pseudogene. This CDR3 is built from 15 residues. CDR3 sequence reads: CASSKGESRSTEAFF. CDR3 sequence (DNA): TGTGCCAGCAGCAAAGGCGAGTCCCGGAGCACTGAAGCTTTCTTT.